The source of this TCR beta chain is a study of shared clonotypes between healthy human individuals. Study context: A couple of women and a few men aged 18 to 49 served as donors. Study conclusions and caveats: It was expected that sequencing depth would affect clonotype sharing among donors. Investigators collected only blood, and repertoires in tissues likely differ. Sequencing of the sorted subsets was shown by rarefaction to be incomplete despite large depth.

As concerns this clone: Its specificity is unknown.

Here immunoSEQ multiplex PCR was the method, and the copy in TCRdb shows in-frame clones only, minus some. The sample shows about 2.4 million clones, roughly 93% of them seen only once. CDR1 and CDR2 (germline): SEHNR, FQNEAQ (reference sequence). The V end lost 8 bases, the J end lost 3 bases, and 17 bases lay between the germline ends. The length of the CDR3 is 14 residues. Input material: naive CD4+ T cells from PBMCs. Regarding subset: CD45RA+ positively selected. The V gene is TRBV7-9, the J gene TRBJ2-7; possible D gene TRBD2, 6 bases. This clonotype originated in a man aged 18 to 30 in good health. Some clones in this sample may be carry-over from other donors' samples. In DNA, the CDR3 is TGTGCCAGCGGAGGAGTGGGGAGGCGCTACGAGCAGTACTTC. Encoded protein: CASGGVGRRYEQYF.